Shown below are 29 T cell receptor beta chains from a single sample sequenced in a study of T cell changes during pregnancy in multiple sclerosis (dated by TCRdb to about 2019). The library was made by the immunoSEQ multiplex PCR assay. TCRdb mirrors the immuneACCESS table, restricted to in-frame sequences. Some clones are absent from its copies; in checked studies, under half trace to an unresolved V gene, and the reason for the others is unknown. The sample profile shows around 100,000 clones; less than 95% of them were found once. The ten largest clonotypes hold approximately 0.76% of the sample. The specimen comprised peripheral blood, sampled in the second trimester of pregnancy. All receptors derive from a female donor in good health, enrolled as a control in a pregnancy study.

This chain links TRBV11-2 with TRBJ1-2; D perhaps matches TRBD1 (5 bases). Per germline, CDR1 SGHAT and CDR2 FQNNGV. This CDR3 spans 17 amino acids. Trimming pared 5 bases from V and 2 bases from J, leaving 21 bases between. The CDR3 sequence is CASSHPLSGKGNYGYTF. DNA of the CDR3: TGTGCCAGCAGCCACCCTTTGTCAGGGAAGGGGAACTATGGCTACACCTTC.

The rearrangement links TRBV30 to TRBJ1-5, with TRBD1 as a possible D gene (6 bases). CDR1 and CDR2 from the germline V gene are GTSNPN and SVGIG (reference sequence). Trimming shortened V by 4 bases and J by 2 bases, and 12 bases separated the two germline ends. This CDR3 contains 14 residues. The CDR3 DNA is TGTGCCTGGAATCCACAGGGTGGCAATCAGCCCCAGCATTTT. It translates to CAWNPQGGNQPQHF.

The chain combines TRBV7-9 with TRBJ2-7; TRBD2 matches 8 bases. The CDR3 contains 15 residues. Germline CDR1 is SEHNR and CDR2 is FQNEAQ (reference sequence). The junction had 7 bases not matched to a gene; V was cut back by 0 bases and J by 6 bases. DNA of the CDR3: TGTGCCAGCAGCTTAGCGCGGGGCGGGAGGCCCGAGCAGTACTTC. This sequence encodes CASSLARGGRPEQYF.

The chain has TRBV6-1 and TRBJ2-1; possible D gene TRBD1, 7 bases. The CDR3 spans 16 residues. CDR1 and CDR2 from the germline V gene are MNHNS and SASEGT. V was trimmed by 1 base and J by 2 bases, leaving 12 bases between them. The CDR3 reads CASSEGAGGTYNEQFF. Written as DNA, the CDR3 is TGTGCCAGCAGTGAAGGGGCAGGGGGGACCTACAATGAGCAGTTCTTC.

The chain couples TRBV5-6 to TRBJ1-2; tentative D call: TRBD1 (6 bases). Germline values: CDR1 SGHDT, CDR2 YYEEEE. V lost 0 bases and J 2 bases, leaving 17 bases between the germline ends. CDR3 length: 17 amino acids. DNA of the CDR3: TGTGCCAGCAGCTTGGCGTGGGTTGGGCAGGGGAACTATGGCTACACCTTC. It translates to CASSLAWVGQGNYGYTF.

The chain is built from TRBV4-3 and TRBJ2-3; 9 bases line up with TRBD2. In germline, CDR1 is LGHNA, CDR2 YSLEER. With V trimmed by 0 bases and J by 3 bases, 7 bases remained unmatched. The CDR3 consists of 17 residues. CDR3 in amino acids: CASSQDRSGRNTDTQYF. The CDR3 nucleotides read TGCGCCAGCAGCCAAGATCGGAGCGGGAGGAATACAGATACGCAGTATTTT.

J is TRBJ2-7 and V is TRBV5-6; maybe TRBD1 (7 bases). Per germline, CDR1 SGHDT and CDR2 YYEEEE. The length of the CDR3 is 15 residues. V gave up 0 bases and J gave up 0 bases, with 10 bases separating them. CDR3 bases: TGTGCCAGCAGCTTGGGGGGGGACAGCTCCTACGAGCAGTACTTC. Residues: CASSLGGDSSYEQYF.

V is TRBV5-1 and J is TRBJ2-5, with TRBD2 identical over 9 bases. Germline V gene data show CDR1 as SGHRS and CDR2 as YFSETQ. This CDR3 is built from 15 residues. Trimming at V came to 2 bases and at J to 5 bases, leaving 7 bases not matched to a gene. In DNA, the CDR3 is TGCGCCAGCAGCTTTGGCGGGGGGGATCAGGAGACCCAGTACTTC. Its translation: CASSFGGGDQETQYF.

V usage is TRBV2 and J usage is TRBJ1-5; 8 positions agree with TRBD1. This CDR3 is 14 amino acids long. CDR1 and CDR2 (germline): SNHLY, FYNNEI. J was trimmed by 4 bases and V by 7 bases; bases with no gene match: 6. The CDR3 DNA follows: TGTGCCAGCATCCTAGACAGGGGTAATCAGCCCCAGCATTTT. It codes for CASILDRGNQPQHF. Based on the CDR3 plus reference TRBV2 and TRBJ1-5, the full variable domain is EPEVTQTPSHQVTQMGQEVILRCVPISNHLYFYWYRQILGQKVEFLVSFYNNEISEKSEIFDDQFSVERPDGSNFTLKIRSTKLEDSAMYFCASILDRGNQPQHFGDGTRLSIL.

The chain joins TRBV5-8 to TRBJ1-2, with TRBD1 identical over 8 bases. Germline-derived CDR1 and CDR2 are SGHTS and YDEGEE. The CDR3 runs to 14 residues. With V trimmed by 0 bases and J by 7 bases, 5 bases remained unmatched. The CDR3 is CASSLVRTGPGYTF. In nucleotides, the CDR3 is TGTGCCAGCAGCTTGGTGAGGACAGGGCCTGGCTACACCTTC.

The chain combines TRBV5-1 with TRBJ2-7, with no clear D. The V and J ends lost 6 bases and 3 bases respectively, with 13 bases between them. The germline V gene has CDR1 SGHRS and CDR2 YFSETQ. This CDR3 comprises 13 residues. CDR3 nucleotide sequence: TGCGCCAGCACCTACAGTGAAGGCTACGAGCAGTACTTC. It is translated as CASTYSEGYEQYF.

In this sample, this clone turned up a few times. The DNA for the CDR3 is TGCAGCGTTGTGCAGGAGGTCTACACTGAAGCTTTCTTT. This encodes CSVVQEVYTEAFF. The chain couples TRBV29-1 to TRBJ1-1, with unresolved D. CDR1 is SQVTM and CDR2 is ANQGSEA in the germline V gene. The germline V and J ends were trimmed by 4 bases and 3 bases, with 12 bases remaining between them. This CDR3 is built from 13 residues. Supplemented by reference TRBV29-1 and TRBJ1-1, the full variable domain reads SAVISQKPSRDICQRGTSLTIQCQVDSQVTMMFWYRQQPGQSLTLIATANQGSEATYESGFVIDKFPISRPNLTFSTLTVSNMSPEDSSIYLCSVVQEVYTEAFFGQGTRLTVV.

This rearrangement joins TRBV7-9 to TRBJ2-7; D possibly corresponds to TRBD1 (7 bases). V gave up 6 bases and J gave up 2 bases, with 20 bases separating them. The CDR3 is 16 amino acids. Germline V gene sequence: CDR1 SEHNR, CDR2 FQNEAQ (reference sequence). CDR3 DNA sequence: TGTGCCAGCAGACCATACCGGGGGACAGCAACCTACGAGCAGTACTTC. As protein: CASRPYRGTATYEQYF.

The chain is built from TRBV25-1 and TRBJ1-1; D uncertain. The V end was cut by 5 bases, the J end by 0 bases, with 13 bases between. Germline CDR1 MGHDK, CDR2 SYGVNS. This CDR3 is built from 15 residues. The DNA for the CDR3 is TGTGCCAGCAGTTCCTACACCGACATGAACACTGAAGCTTTCTTT. Translated: CASSSYTDMNTEAFF.

In this sample, this clone turned up a few times. CDR3 coding DNA: TGTGCCAGCAGAGAGACAGGGAGTAATGAAAAACTGTTTTTT. Protein: CASRETGSNEKLFF. The rearrangement links TRBV6-1 to TRBJ1-4; TRBD1 matches at 7 bases. This CDR3 has 14 amino acids. The V and J ends lost 6 bases and 4 bases, in that order; junction bases with no gene match: 5. Germline V lookup: CDR1 MNHNS, CDR2 SASEGT.

This chain joins TRBV27 and TRBJ1-4; 10 nucleotides align to TRBD1. The ends lost 5 bases at V and 10 bases at J; junction bases unmatched: 19. Looked up from germline, CDR1 is MNHEY and CDR2 is SMNVEV (reference sequence). This CDR3 is 18 amino acids long. CDR3 loop: CASSHRQGAARGFGKLFF. CDR3 coding DNA: TGTGCCAGCAGTCATAGACAGGGGGCGGCTCGGGGTTTCGGAAAACTGTTTTTT.

V and J are TRBV4-3 and TRBJ2-7; 12 bases match TRBD2. Germline trimming cut 4 bases from V and 2 bases from J; bases unmatched to any gene: 0. CDR3 length: 14 residues. Germline V gene lookup returns CDR1 LGHNA and CDR2 YSLEER. The CDR3 DNA reads as TGCGCCAGCAGCCGACTAGCGGGGGCCTACGAGCAGTACTTC. It yields the protein CASSRLAGAYEQYF.

CDR3 nucleotide sequence: TGTGCCAGCAGCTTAGCACAGGGGACCCAAGAGACCCAGTACTTC. Amino acids: CASSLAQGTQETQYF. This rearrangement joins TRBV11-1 to TRBJ2-5, with 7 bases lining up with TRBD1. The trim removed 0 bases at V and 1 base at J, leaving 2 bases unmatched. From germline, CDR1 is SGHAT and CDR2 FQDESV (reference sequence). The CDR3 consists of 15 residues.

J is TRBJ1-1 and V is TRBV6-1; the D gene is possibly TRBD1 (5 bases). Trimming left V 2 bases short and J 1 base short, with 14 bases between. The CDR3 runs to 16 residues. Germline loops: CDR1 MNHNS, CDR2 SASEGT. CDR3 bases: TGTGCCAGCAGTGAAAGAAGGACACCCCGGAACACTGAAGCTTTCTTT. It codes for CASSERRTPRNTEAFF.

This chain connects TRBV7-2 to TRBJ2-3; no firm D call. CDR1 and CDR2 (germline): SGHTA, FQGNSA. This CDR3 is 15 amino acids long. V was shortened by 5 bases and J by 6 bases, with 18 bases between the two germline ends. CDR3 residues: CASSRSTAYPDTQYF. DNA of the CDR3: TGTGCCAGCAGCCGAAGCACAGCTTACCCTGATACGCAGTATTTT.

The V gene is TRBV4-2, the J gene TRBJ2-1; a weak D match, TRBD2 (5 bases). This CDR3 has 12 residues. V gave up 0 bases and J gave up 9 bases, with 6 bases separating them. Germline V CDR1 and CDR2: LGHNA, YNFKEQ. The CDR3 loop reads CASSQDRGEQFF. The CDR3 nucleotides read TGTGCCAGCAGCCAAGATCGGGGTGAGCAGTTCTTC.

The rearrangement uses TRBV28 and TRBJ2-2; D possibly corresponds to TRBD2 (6 bases). Germline lookup yields CDR1 MDHEN and CDR2 SYDVKM. This CDR3 has 16 amino acids. Trimming left V 8 bases short and J 7 bases short, with 23 bases between. The CDR3 protein is CASGGMGTLRGGELFF. The CDR3 DNA follows: TGTGCCAGCGGGGGGATGGGGACCCTCCGGGGCGGGGAGCTGTTTTTT.

The chain joins TRBV9 to TRBJ1-1; TRBD1 might be the D (5 bases). V was cut by 1 base and J by 1 base, with 11 bases left in between. Germline V lookup: CDR1 SGDLS, CDR2 YYNGEE. The length of the CDR3 is 15 residues. The CDR3 here is CASSVLSGPNTEAFF. CDR3 in DNA: TGTGCCAGCAGCGTATTATCAGGGCCGAACACTGAAGCTTTCTTT.

The rearrangement links TRBV7-2 to TRBJ1-3, with 8 bases lining up with TRBD1. This CDR3 region has 15 residues. The V and J ends lost 4 bases and 4 bases, in that order; junction bases with no gene match: 6. Per germline, CDR1 SGHTA and CDR2 FQGNSA. CDR3 residues: CASSSGQVAGNTIYF. In DNA form, the CDR3 reads TGTGCCAGCAGCTCGGGACAGGTGGCCGGAAACACCATATATTTT.

The chain has TRBV7-8 and TRBJ2-5; 10 nucleotides line up with TRBD2. Losses at the gene ends were 5 bases for V and 5 bases for J; bases not matched to a gene: 8. This CDR3 is 15 amino acids long. Germline V gene data show CDR1 as SGHVS and CDR2 as FQNEAQ. CDR3 protein: CASSLTGLAMETQYF. As DNA, the CDR3 is TGTGCCAGCAGCCTAACGGGACTAGCGATGGAGACCCAGTACTTC.

The rearrangement joins TRBV11-3 to TRBJ1-3; D is ambiguous. Germline V gene data show CDR1 as SGHNT and CDR2 as YENEEA. Trimming left V 5 bases short and J 1 base short, with 6 bases between. CDR3 length: 13 residues. The CDR3 spells CASSPGSGNTIYF. The CDR3 DNA reads as TGTGCCAGCAGCCCGGGGTCTGGAAACACCATATATTTT.

This chain uses TRBV28 with TRBJ2-7; possible D gene TRBD1, 6 bases. The CDR3 totals 17 residues. V lost 2 bases to trimming and J lost 0 bases, with 17 bases between them. Germline lookup yields CDR1 MDHEN and CDR2 SYDVKM. Here the CDR3 reads CASSLPPQGPLSYEQYF. For the CDR3, the DNA is TGTGCCAGCAGTTTACCCCCACAGGGCCCCCTCTCCTACGAGCAGTACTTC.

This chain uses TRBV14 with TRBJ2-5; 13 nucleotides line up with TRBD2. V shed 1 base, J shed 5 bases, and the junction held 7 bases outside the gene matches. The CDR3 runs to 17 residues. The germline gives CDR1 SGHDN, CDR2 FVKESK. CDR3 in amino acids: CASSQGFGLAGEETQYF. CDR3 bases: TGTGCCAGCAGCCAAGGTTTCGGACTAGCGGGAGAGGAGACCCAGTACTTC.

The chain couples TRBV5-4 to TRBJ1-5; 8 nucleotides agree with TRBD1. The CDR3 totals 14 residues. CDR1 and CDR2 from the germline V gene are SGHNT and YYREEE (reference sequence). Trimming removed 4 bases from V and 7 bases from J; junction bases left unmatched: 7. CDR3 sequence: CASSTDRAGQPQHF. The CDR3 nucleotides read TGTGCCAGCAGCACGGACAGGGCGGGCCAGCCCCAGCATTTT.